The 16 T cell receptor beta chains below all came from one sample that was sequenced in a study of neurological immune-mediated disorders. TCRdb reanalysed the 5' RACE reads using MiXCR and keeps one entry per CDR3 protein. The data contain tens of thousands of distinct CDR3 sequences, 3.2% of them seen just once; the ten biggest clones take up about 8.3%. The time point: longitudinal time-point 1 (baseline). Sequencing was done on a sample of PBMCs. The receptor source for this set is a woman aged 55-70 years with multiple sclerosis.

At least ten counts were recorded for this clonotype. As DNA, the CDR3 is TGCAGTGCTGGGAGGGGTAGCGGGGGGCCAGATACGCAGTATTTT. Protein: CSAGRGSGGPDTQYF. This chain connects TRBV20-1 to TRBJ2-3; 10 nucleotides align to TRBD2. This CDR3 is 15 amino acids long. Germline-derived CDR1 and CDR2 are DFQATT and SNEGSKA (reference sequence). With V trimmed by 5 bases and J by 4 bases, 9 bases remained unmatched.

A few counts support this clonotype. This may come from a read error, since a much larger clone is one base off. V and J are TRBV2 and TRBJ1-3; D unresolved. Germline CDR1 is SNHLY and CDR2 is FYNNEI. V was pared by 7 bases and J by 3 bases, with 10 bases between. The CDR3 is 13 residues long. CDR3 nucleotides: TGTGCCAGCAAAGCCAGTTTTGGAAACACCATATATTTT. This gives the protein CASKASFGNTIYF.

This clonotype was counted many times. The chain uses TRBV5-1 and TRBJ2-1; D is perhaps TRBD2 (5 bases). Trimming took off 2 bases at V and 4 bases at J, with 13 bases between the two ends. Germline V gene sequence: CDR1 SGHRS, CDR2 YFSETQ. CDR3 length equals 15 residues. The CDR3 nucleotides read TGCGCCAGCAGCTTAACGGGGATGGAATACAATGAGCAGTTCTTC. This codes for CASSLTGMEYNEQFF.

This clonotype was counted ten times or more. This sequence joins TRBV10-3 and TRBJ1-5; no clear D. This CDR3 is built from 14 residues. The V and J ends lost 5 bases and 0 bases respectively, with 8 bases between them. Germline V gene sequence: CDR1 ENHRY, CDR2 SYGVKD. The CDR3 loop is CAISRTDSNQPQHF. In DNA, the CDR3 is TGTGCCATCAGTCGGACGGATAGCAATCAGCCCCAGCATTTT.

This clonotype counts as medium-sized (0.01 to 0.1%). V gene TRBV30 combines with J gene TRBJ1-5, with 12 bases matching TRBD1. The CDR3 runs 14 residues. Germline loops: CDR1 GTSNPN, CDR2 SVGIG (reference sequence). Trimming removed 3 bases from V and 6 bases from J; junction bases left unmatched: 3. The DNA for the CDR3 is TGTGCCTGGAGGGGACAGGGGGCCCGTCAGCCCCAGCATTTT. Translation gives CAWRGQGARQPQHF.

This clonotype was detected many times. The chain uses TRBV14 and TRBJ2-7, with 12 bases matching TRBD1. Per the germline V gene, CDR1 is SGHDN and CDR2 is FVKESK. Unmatched junction bases numbered 8, after V lost 7 bases and J lost 7 bases. The CDR3 runs 14 residues. The DNA of the CDR3 is TGTGCCAGCAACCCGGGACAGGGGGCTGGAGAGCAGTACTTC. Amino acids: CASNPGQGAGEQYF. Filled out from reference TRBV14 and TRBJ2-7, the complete variable domain reads EAGVTQFPSHSVIEKGQTVTLRCDPISGHDNLYWYRRVMGKEIKFLLHFVKESKQDESGMPNNRFLAERTGGTYSTLKVQPAELEDSGVYFCASNPGQGAGEQYFGPGTRLTVT.

This clonotype was detected many times. The genes are TRBV6-6 and TRBJ1-2, with D maybe TRBD1 (6 bases). In germline, CDR1 is MNHNY, CDR2 SVGAGI (reference sequence). V shed 10 bases and J shed 0 bases, with 27 bases lying between them. CDR3 length: 18 residues. The CDR3 bases are TGTGCCACCCTCGTAAGGGGGAACGATCTGTTAGCTAACTATGGCTACACCTTC. Amino acids: CATLVRGNDLLANYGYTF.

The table lists this clonotype with many counts. J is TRBJ2-7 and V is TRBV21-1; the table's TRBD1 call for D was not verified on the DNA. TRBV21-1 is reported as a pseudogene. The CDR3 length is 14 residues. CDR3 sequence reads: CASSNPLSTNEQYF. CDR3 DNA sequence: TGTGCCAGCAGCAACCCCCTATCTACGAACGAGCAGTACTTC.

This clonotype has ten or more counts. The chain joins TRBV10-3 to TRBJ2-2; D possibly corresponds to TRBD2 (5 bases). CDR3 length: 16 residues. Trimming removed 10 bases at V and 6 bases at J, with 24 bases between. CDR1 and CDR2 from the germline V gene are ENHRY and SYGVKD. CDR3 loop: CATRSERQRTPGELFF. The CDR3 region has the DNA TGTGCCACCCGGAGTGAGCGGCAACGGACCCCCGGGGAGCTGTTTTTT.

This clonotype has a count of ten or more. The V gene is TRBV20-1, the J gene TRBJ2-3; 9 bases agree with TRBD2. V lost 0 bases, J lost 4 bases, and 5 bases stayed unmatched. The germline CDR1 and CDR2 sequences are DFQATT and SNEGSKA (reference sequence). The CDR3 extends over 15 amino acids. The CDR3 loop reads CSARDPSGVADTQYF. CDR3 DNA sequence: TGCAGTGCTAGAGACCCTAGCGGGGTGGCAGATACGCAGTATTTT.

This clonotype has at least ten counts. The chain has TRBV10-2 and TRBJ2-1; 8 bases map to TRBD1. Per the germline V gene, CDR1 is WSHSY and CDR2 is SAAADI. V was pared by 6 bases and J by 5 bases, with 6 bases of the junction left unmatched. CDR3 length: 14 residues. The CDR3 coding sequence is TGCGCCAGCAGCCGGACAGGGCCCGACAATGAGCAGTTCTTC. Translation gives CASSRTGPDNEQFF.

This clonotype appeared many times. The chain links TRBV5-1 to TRBJ2-2, with D hard to call. Trimming removed 0 bases at V and 3 bases at J, with 3 bases between. CDR3 length: 13 residues. Germline-derived CDR1 and CDR2 are SGHRS and YFSETQ. Here the CDR3 DNA reads TGCGCCAGCAGCTTGGCAGACACCGGGGAGCTGTTTTTT. Residues: CASSLADTGELFF.

The sample holds many counts of this clonotype. The chain has TRBV3-1 and TRBJ1-5; possible D gene TRBD1, 5 bases. Germline CDR1 reads LGHDT; CDR2 reads YNNKEL (reference sequence). This CDR3 has 14 amino acids. Trimming pared 5 bases from V and 2 bases from J, leaving 10 bases between. The CDR3 nucleotides are TGTGCCAGCAGCAGGGACGTAGGCAATCAGCCCCAGCATTTT. Its translation is CASSRDVGNQPQHF.

This clonotype was seen ten or more times. The V and J genes are TRBV20-1 and TRBJ2-7; no reliable D call. V was shortened by 1 base and J by 3 bases, with 13 bases between the two germline ends. CDR3 length: 14 residues. Looked up from germline, CDR1 is DFQATT and CDR2 is SNEGSKA (reference sequence). The CDR3 DNA reads TGCAGTGCTAGAGCAGATCCTCCATTCTACGAGCAGTACTTC. Translating it yields CSARADPPFYEQYF.

This clonotype has at least ten counts. V and J are TRBV12-3 or TRBV12-4 and TRBJ1-5; D perhaps matches TRBD1 (5 bases). V was cut by 2 bases and J by 3 bases, with 14 bases left in between. The CDR3 runs to 16 residues. DNA of the CDR3: TGTGCCAGCAGTTTAAGTGGCGGGGCCCCCAATCAGCCCCAGCATTTT. This sequence encodes CASSLSGGAPNQPQHF.

This clonotype was observed many times. The chain carries TRBV5-6 and TRBJ2-3; TRBD1 is a possible D gene (6 bases). The CDR3 is made up of 13 amino acids. Germline assignment: CDR1 SGHDT and CDR2 YYEEEE. V was trimmed by 0 bases and J by 6 bases, leaving 8 bases between them. The CDR3 reads CASSLDRADTQYF. The CDR3 DNA reads as TGTGCCAGCAGCTTGGACAGGGCGGATACGCAGTATTTT.